This T cell receptor beta chain is from a study of cytomegalovirus exposure and HLA in healthy donors (dated by TCRdb to about 2017). Broadly, across the study: In an earlier analysis of roughly 500 of the donors, under 300 Gb of sequence data and roughly 100 million unique TCR beta sequences from roughly 180 million T cells were reported. An early release that covered some 630 HLA-typed donors contained about 300 gigabases of sequencing data and approximately 85 million unique TCR sequences. Of the 300 to 450 genotyped donors, less than 90% were placed in the genetic ancestry cluster associated with self-reported Caucasian donors. The study aimed to test whether cataloging public T cell receptors could reveal signatures of past pathogen exposure. Using immunosequencing, the study profiled T cell repertoires from 666 subjects and related those repertoires to cytomegalovirus serostatus. Along with the approximately 700-subject first cohort, a separate validation cohort of 120 different subjects was used. To predict cytomegalovirus infection status, the study combined high-throughput TCR immunosequencing, statistical association of individual TCRs with disease status, and machine learning. In a later analysis, previously published TCR beta repertoires from more than 500 donors were re-analyzed and high-resolution HLA genotyping was added so that TCR occurrence patterns could be studied. Rather than drawing on any new phenotypic data, the later analysis identified candidate immune exposures from TCR beta sequences and the way those sequences occurred across donors. An earlier analysis of some 500 of the donors applied high-throughput TCR beta sequencing to assess whether each TCR beta V gene segment acted as functional or pseudogenic. Donor age, sex, ethnicity and CMV serostatus were compiled together with the repertoire data. Genome-wide SNP genotypes for about 65% of the 666 donors were used in a later genetic analysis, which treated that subset as a discovery cohort. Every repertoire in the discovery cohort had been generated on one and the same sequencing platform. HLA typing included class I and class II loci at four-digit resolution. The number of typed donors differed by locus: about 620-640 for A, B, C, DRB1 and DQB1; approximately 540 for DQA1; around 580 for DPA1; and around 470 for DPB1. Because of strong linkage in the cohort, roughly five DR-DQ haplotypes were treated as single units for association and clustering. Across 300 to 400 genotyped donors of the cohort, an average of about 220,000 unique TCR beta nucleotide sequences per donor were sequenced, and roughly 17% of those sequences were non-productive. The investigation overall reported the following: A later analysis found that most CMV-associated TCR beta chains appeared HLA-restricted, with HLA associations seemingly driven largely by CMV exposure. Because some donors lacked HLA typing at each locus, the association tests relied only on the typed subset. According to a later analysis, parvovirus B19, influenza, CMV and Epstein-Barr virus appeared linked to several top co-occurrence clusters. Compared with equally common non-associated chains, HLA-associated TCR beta chains in a later analysis were more clonally expanded and had lower generation probabilities. Three of the identified cytomegalovirus-associated TCR beta chains were confirmed in vitro to be specific for cytomegalovirus antigens. Correlated functional status among segregating V segments might be attributable to linkage disequilibrium, but an unknown experimental factor could not be ruled out. Most TCR sequences were seen in very few donors, while some public TCRs were found in many individuals. In a later genetic analysis, fewer N-insertions in productive TCRs were reported among donors in an Asian-associated ancestry cluster than the 666-donor mean. When HLA alleles, especially DR and DQ, strongly co-occurred, attributing TCR associations to individual alleles was difficult. According to the authors, the approach could potentially be generalized to other disease states and immunological phenotypes. The only immune exposure information available for the cohort was CMV serostatus. The study listed 170 or so TCR beta chains as associated with cytomegalovirus. Presence/absence analyses assumed roughly uniform sequencing depth across donors, an assumption that may not hold. In a later analysis, some 18,000 TCR beta sequences were associated with specific HLA alleles at a false discovery rate of 0.05. Because counts were too low, fewer than 20 rarely observed V segments, including chromosome 9 orphons, were excluded from the earlier analysis of roughly 580 of the donors. The classifier was reported to diagnose cytomegalovirus status with high specificity and sensitivity in both the original and validation cohorts. A further reported finding was that TCR beta sequences accurately predicted the HLA-A and HLA-B alleles for most subjects in the first cohort. In a later analysis, the rate of TCR association differed among HLA loci, with DRB1 alleles having the most associated TCRs and HLA-C alleles having the fewest. V-gene and J-gene trimming of TCR beta chains was associated with a missense DCLRE1C variant in a later genetic analysis, and the association was replicated in an independent cohort. A group of highly shared sequence variants was considered likely to be a technical artifact of the sequencing pipeline. In this cohort, only TCR beta chains were sequenced, and detectable features were limited by the absence of alpha or paired-chain data. An earlier analysis of approximately 590 of the donors showed that most TCR beta V segments appeared in productive rearrangements either about 87% or about 30% of the time, which broadly matched IMGT annotations.

A note on this clone: This receptor's antigen is unknown. No much larger clonotype is one base removed from it; base qualities were not supplied.

In total, approximately 610 healthy bone marrow donors made up the cohort. Cohort members were all nominally healthy when sampled, although unrecorded immune exposures were likely present. The donor tested CMV seropositive and was one of the 289 seropositive cohort members. A peripheral blood sample was collected from each donor, and TCR beta sequencing was performed on peripheral blood mononuclear cells. The Qiagen DNeasy Blood Extraction Kit was used to extract genomic DNA from the blood cell samples. Library prep was done by the immunoSEQ multiplex PCR assay. The multiplex PCR relied on a mix of 60 forward primers for TCR Vbeta segments and 13 reverse primers for TCR Jbeta segments. The CDR3 region of rearranged TCR beta genes was amplified from genomic DNA with a multiplex PCR assay. The amplified TCR beta libraries were sequenced on the Illumina HiSeq System as 87-base-pair reads. Processing in the source paper ran as follows. Across the 666 repertoires, a later analysis counted tens of millions of unique TCR beta chains, roughly 11 million of which were shared by at least two donors. To remove PCR and sequencing errors, raw reads were error-corrected and collapsed into unique sequences using a nearest-neighbor algorithm that merged closely related sequences. CDR3 sequences were aligned to IMGT reference sequences to assign V, D and J gene segments. For a sequence to be retained, a match of at least six nucleotides was required to both a V gene segment and a J gene segment. A rearrangement was called productive if the CDR3 had no stop codons and remained in frame with V and J, and every other rearrangement was called non-productive. CDR3 was defined by IMGT convention, running from the second conserved V-encoded cysteine to the conserved J-encoded phenylalanine. Sequences without an unambiguous match to a single V gene segment were excluded from the earlier analysis of 587 of the donors. In an earlier analysis of 587 of the donors, V segments were called functional above 56.7% productive rearrangements and were called segregating when the between-donor standard deviation exceeded 5%. To diagnose cytomegalovirus status from the catalog of TCR beta chain sequences, a statistical classification framework was built. V and J gene assignment, in a later analysis, came from comparing TCR nucleotide sequences with IMGT/GENE-DB human TR gene sequences. In a later analysis, CDR3 sequences and most-parsimonious VDJ recombination scenarios were assigned using the TCRdist pipeline. In a later analysis, each TCR beta chain was defined by its CDR3 amino acid sequence together with its V-gene family, and reads lacking a unique V-gene family were excluded. To address suspected cross-contamination and a sequencing artifact, a later analysis removed around 600 highly shared, low-generation-probability nucleotide sequences. In a later analysis, a clonal expansion index for each public chain was calculated from normalized within-repertoire ranks of inferred template counts. In a later analysis, generation probabilities were computed with a VDJ recombination model fitted to out-of-frame rearrangements, and the resulting probabilities were checked against IGoR. In a later analysis, hypergeometric tests were used to score TCR-TCR, TCR-HLA and TCR-CMV co-occurrence, with a repertoire-size bias correction applied to TCR pairs. A later analysis estimated false discovery rates by permuting HLA or CMV assignments 20 times. A later analysis grouped co-occurring TCRs with DBSCAN, adding TCRdist sequence similarity when clustering within HLA-allele-positive subsets. Repertoires with fewer than 30,000 or more than 120,000 public chains, plus five repertoires with anomalous nucleotide sharing, were excluded from co-occurrence clustering. TCRdb holds this immuneACCESS table with in-frame rearrangements only. Some clones are missing; in checked studies, unresolved V genes explain under half, and the rest has no known cause. The D gene and trimming were derived from the DNA, and the V and J assignments and clone size from that table. The sample yields more than 100,000 clones; around 80% were counted once. The top ten constitute around 2% of the sample.

This clonotype originated in a female donor in good health and CMV-seropositive. The specimen sequenced was PBMCs.

The sequenced DNA is TGTGCCGGGGGGGGGAAATGGGGGGACGACACTGAAGCTTTCTTT. It translates to CAGGGKWGDDTEAFF. The receptor chain draws on TRBV30 and TRBJ1-1; perhaps TRBD1 is the D gene, with 5 bases matching. V and J are truncated by 8 bases and 3 bases respectively, leaving an intervening sequence of 22 bases. The germline V gene (reference sequence) yields GTSNPN for CDR1 and SVGIG for CDR2. The CDR3 holds 15 amino acids from the cysteine to the phenylalanine. This entry keeps only the CDR3 DNA: 45 bases, framed from base 1.